A single sample gave rise to the 24 T cell receptor beta chains below, sequenced in a study of shared clonotypes between healthy human individuals. Assay used: immunoSEQ multiplex PCR; TCRdb lists only in-frame clones, some missing. The table lists about 680,000 clones, under 80% of them singletons. Sequencing used memory CD4+ T cells sorted from blood. Documented subset: CD45RA-negative fraction. The receptors were gathered from a woman aged 25 to 39 in good health.

This sequence joins TRBV7-5 and TRBJ1-5; the DNA was not compared with TRBD1, the D call given in the table. TRBV7-5 is a known pseudogene. The CDR3 sequence is 14 residues long. CDR3 protein: CVRNTGQINQPQHF. The CDR3 bases are TGTGTCAGAAATACGGGACAGATCAATCAGCCCCAGCATTTT.

The chain has TRBV27 and TRBJ1-1; unclear D gene. CDR1 is MNHEY, CDR2 SMNVEV, per germline (reference sequence). V dropped 4 bases and J dropped 0 bases, with 18 bases sitting between them. This CDR3 spans 17 amino acids. This CDR3 is CASSSLDRYILNTEAFF. The CDR3 nucleotides are TGTGCCAGCAGTTCACTAGACCGCTACATTCTGAACACTGAAGCTTTCTTT.

The DNA for the CDR3 is TGTGCCAGCAGTTTGAGGGGACTAGCGGGGAGCTCCTACAATGAGCAGTTCTTC. Translating gives CASSLRGLAGSSYNEQFF. The chain has TRBV27 and TRBJ2-1; TRBD2 aligns across 13 bases. The germline V gene has CDR1 MNHEY and CDR2 SMNVEV (reference sequence). The CDR3 is made up of 18 amino acids. J was trimmed by 0 bases and V by 3 bases; bases with no gene match: 5.

The chain uses TRBV7-2 and TRBJ2-7; TRBD1 is a possible D gene (5 bases). V gave up 1 base and J gave up 0 bases, with 10 bases separating them. The V gene's germline CDR1 is SGHTA and CDR2 FQGNSA. The CDR3 is 15 residues long. The CDR3 DNA reads as TGTGCCAGCAGCTTAGTGGCCGACAGCTCCTACGAGCAGTACTTC. Translated, it gives CASSLVADSSYEQYF. The whole variable domain, remainder taken from reference TRBV7-2 and TRBJ2-7, is GAGVSQSPSNKVTEKGKDVELRCDPISGHTALYWYRQSLGQGLEFLIYFQGNSAPDKSGLPSDRFSAERTGGSVSTLTIQRTQQEDSAVYLCASSLVADSSYEQYFGPGTRLTVT.

The rearrangement joins TRBV2 to TRBJ2-5; 9 nucleotides match TRBD2. Looked up from germline, CDR1 is SNHLY and CDR2 is FYNNEI. The CDR3 consists of 18 residues. The ends lost 3 bases at V and 2 bases at J; junction bases unmatched: 13. CDR3 protein: CASSDDRLAGVTQETQYF. The CDR3 DNA sequence: TGTGCCAGCAGTGACGATAGATTAGCGGGAGTGACACAAGAGACCCAGTACTTC.

This clone was observed a handful of times. V is TRBV5-1 and J is TRBJ1-2; D not resolved. The CDR3 contains 14 residues. V was clipped by 0 bases and J by 4 bases, with 10 bases between them. Germline V gives CDR1 SGHRS, CDR2 YFSETQ. The CDR3 nucleotides read TGCGCCAGCAGCTTGGAAGGGCCGACCTATGGCTACACCTTC. Protein: CASSLEGPTYGYTF.

The V gene is TRBV2, the J gene TRBJ1-5; D might be TRBD1 (6 bases). Germline CDR1 reads SNHLY; CDR2 reads FYNNEI. CDR3 length: 14 amino acids. Between the trimmed V and J ends, which lost 5 bases and 7 bases, there was a span of 15 bases. CDR3 protein: CASSIGGRVQPQHF. CDR3 DNA sequence: TGTGCCAGCAGTATAGGGGGGCGGGTGCAGCCCCAGCATTTT.

V gene TRBV25-1 combines with J gene TRBJ1-4; D remains unclear. Trimming cost V 5 bases and J 0 bases, with 16 bases left between them. The CDR3 extends over 17 amino acids. The V gene's germline CDR1 is MGHDK and CDR2 SYGVNS. The CDR3 sequence: CASSILAREATNEKLFF. As DNA, the CDR3 is TGTGCCAGCAGTATCCTCGCCCGGGAAGCAACTAATGAAAAACTGTTTTTT.

This clone was detected a few times. The chain combines TRBV10-3 with TRBJ2-7; a possible D gene is TRBD2 (6 bases). The germline V and J ends were trimmed by 4 bases and 5 bases, with 9 bases remaining between them. The CDR3 runs to 12 residues. Germline V gene lookup returns CDR1 ENHRY and CDR2 SYGVKD. CDR3 sequence: CAISGGEDEQYF. The CDR3, as DNA: TGTGCCATCAGTGGCGGGGAAGACGAGCAGTACTTC.

Remarks on this clone: The junction shows a germline mismatch at one end, possibly a read error. V usage is TRBV7-9 and J usage is TRBJ2-5; D call uncertain. This CDR3 comprises 11 residues. The germline CDR1 and CDR2 sequences are SEHNR and FQNEAQ (reference sequence). The CDR3 sequence is CASSPGETSNF. Here the CDR3 DNA reads TGTGCCAGCAGCCCCGGAGAGACTTCAAACTTC.

The chain combines TRBV27 with TRBJ2-6; D call uncertain. This CDR3 is built from 15 residues. V shed 5 bases and J shed 4 bases, with 12 bases lying between them. From germline, CDR1 is MNHEY and CDR2 SMNVEV (reference sequence). CDR3 residues: CASSLRYSGANVLTF. As DNA, the CDR3 is TGTGCCAGCAGTCTCCGTTACTCCGGGGCCAACGTCCTGACTTTC.

As concerns this clone: This likely reflects a read error, since a far larger clone is one base away. This chain links TRBV7-8 with TRBJ2-7; unclear D gene. Germline-derived CDR1 and CDR2 are SGHVS and FQNEAQ. The CDR3 spans 14 residues. Trimming removed 2 bases from V and 0 bases from J, with 8 bases in between. The CDR3 sequence: CASSLQQDSYEQYF. The CDR3 DNA reads TGTGCCAGCAGCTTACAGCAGGACTCCTACGAGCAGTACTTC. Combining the CDR3 with reference TRBV7-8 and TRBJ2-7 gives the whole variable domain GAGVSQSPRYKVAKRGQDVALRCDPISGHVSLFWYQQALGQGPEFLTYFQNEAQLDKSGLPSDRFFAERPEGSVSTLKIQRTQQEDSAVYLCASSLQQDSYEQYFGPGTRLTVT.

The chain links TRBV18 to TRBJ1-1; TRBD1 matches at 9 bases. Germline V gene sequence: CDR1 KGHSH, CDR2 LQKENI. The CDR3 has 13 residues. V dropped 4 bases and J dropped 11; count of bases not matched to a gene: 8. CDR3 sequence (DNA): TGTGCCAGCTCACTTTACCGGGACAGGGACGCTTTCTTT. It yields the protein CASSLYRDRDAFF. Based on the CDR3 plus reference TRBV18 and TRBJ1-1, the full variable domain is NAGVMQNPRHLVRRRGQEARLRCSPMKGHSHVYWYRQLPEEGLKFMVYLQKENIIDESGMPKERFSAEFPKEGPSILRIQQVVRGDSAAYFCASSLYRDRDAFFGQGTRLTVV.

The chain joins TRBV19 to TRBJ2-1; D is uncertain. Trimming took 3 bases from V and 6 from J, leaving 9 bases between them. Germline V gene sequence: CDR1 LNHDA, CDR2 SQIVND (reference sequence). The CDR3 has 13 residues. The CDR3 region has the DNA TGTGCCAGTAGTATGATCGGAGTCAATGAGCAGTTCTTC. As protein: CASSMIGVNEQFF.

This chain uses TRBV19 with TRBJ2-7; 9 bases are a match to TRBD1. The germline V gene has CDR1 LNHDA and CDR2 SQIVND (reference sequence). The CDR3 runs to 15 residues. V trimming: 4 bases; J trimming: 6 bases; junction bases outside the gene matches: 10. The CDR3 reads CASSRLGQGRSEQYF. The CDR3 coding sequence is TGTGCCAGTAGTAGGTTGGGACAGGGTCGTTCCGAGCAGTACTTC.

The rearrangement links TRBV5-4 to TRBJ2-5; D might be TRBD1 or TRBD2, each matching 5 bases. This CDR3 has 15 amino acids. V dropped 0 bases and J dropped 4 bases, with 13 bases sitting between them. Germline values: CDR1 SGHNT, CDR2 YYREEE (reference sequence). In nucleotides, the CDR3 is TGTGCCAGCAGCTTGGGGTCGGGACCCGCAGAGACCCAGTACTTC. It specifies CASSLGSGPAETQYF.

This clone appeared a few times. The gene calls are TRBV4-1 and TRBJ2-1, with 7 bases matching TRBD2. The CDR3 contains 16 residues. Germline CDR1 and CDR2: MGHRA and YSYEKL. J lost 6 bases, V lost 0 bases, and 8 bases had no gene match. The CDR3 reads CASSQEWASGSNEQFF. Written as DNA, the CDR3 is TGCGCCAGCAGCCAAGAATGGGCTAGCGGTTCCAATGAGCAGTTCTTC.

The J gene is TRBJ2-1, the V gene TRBV19, with D uncertain. V lost 3 bases and J 0 bases, leaving 9 bases between the germline ends. The CDR3 sequence is 15 residues long. CDR1 and CDR2 (germline): LNHDA, SQIVND (reference sequence). The CDR3 coding sequence is TGTGCCAGTAGTATCGACCGGAGCTCCTACAATGAGCAGTTCTTC. Translation gives CASSIDRSSYNEQFF.

The chain employs TRBV19 and TRBJ2-6; D may be TRBD1 or TRBD2 (6 bases each). The CDR3 has 16 residues. Trimming cost V 5 bases and J 3 bases, with 14 bases left between them. Germline CDR1 reads LNHDA; CDR2 reads SQIVND (reference sequence). Written as DNA, the CDR3 is TGTGCCAGTAGTCGCGGAGGGGGGCTTGGGGCCAACGTCCTGACTTTC. Translating it yields CASSRGGGLGANVLTF.

The J gene is TRBJ2-7, the V gene TRBV29-1; 7 positions match TRBD1. Trimming took 7 bases from V and 5 from J; bases not matched to a gene: 8. This CDR3 spans 12 amino acids. Germline CDR1 reads SQVTM; CDR2 reads ANQGSEA. The CDR3 reads CSATGDHHEQYF. CDR3 bases: TGCAGCGCCACAGGGGACCACCACGAGCAGTACTTC.

This rearrangement joins TRBV10-3 to TRBJ2-7; 7 bases line up with TRBD1. Germline assignment: CDR1 ENHRY and CDR2 SYGVKD. CDR3 size: 14 residues. V gave up 6 bases and J gave up 3 bases; unmatched junction bases: 8. CDR3 in amino acids: CAIRSGQSNYEQYF. The CDR3 DNA follows: TGTGCCATCAGGTCGGGACAGTCTAACTACGAGCAGTACTTC.

The rearrangement joins TRBV7-3 to TRBJ2-1, with D unresolved. CDR3 length equals 11 residues. V lost 4 bases to trimming and J lost 8 bases, with 6 bases between them. Germline CDR1 is SGHTA and CDR2 is FQGTGA. The CDR3 sequence is CASSSFDEQFF. The CDR3 bases are TGTGCCAGCAGCTCGTTCGATGAGCAGTTCTTC.

The gene calls are TRBV6-6 and TRBJ2-7; 8 bases map to TRBD2. From germline, CDR1 is MNHNY and CDR2 SVGAGI (reference sequence). CDR3 length equals 15 residues. The J segment lost 3 bases and the V segment lost 6 bases, leaving 10 bases of the junction unmatched. The CDR3 sequence is CASSPLGSGSYEQYF. In DNA form, the CDR3 reads TGTGCCAGCAGCCCCCTCGGGAGCGGGAGCTACGAGCAGTACTTC.

This clone was seen just once. The V gene is TRBV19, the J gene TRBJ1-4; the match to TRBD1 covers 11 bases. This CDR3 has 16 amino acids. CDR1 and CDR2 (germline): LNHDA, SQIVND (reference sequence). Trimming cost V 4 bases and J 7 bases; bases outside gene matches: 8. CDR3 sequence: CASSTRTGGRSEKLFF. The CDR3 nucleotides read TGTGCCAGTAGTACGCGGACAGGGGGCCGGAGTGAAAAACTGTTTTTT.